Each of the 16 T cell receptor beta chains below was sequenced from the same sample in a study of CD8 T cells in ankylosing spondylitis. TCRdb analysed the 5' RACE reads with MiXCR anew, one entry per CDR3 protein. The table includes roughly 120,000 distinct CDR3 sequences, 12% to 15% detected once. Sequences were obtained from blood, either unsorted or a sorted T cell fraction (not recorded which). The receptors were gathered from a female donor with ankylosing spondylitis or in good health (not recorded which).

This clonotype was detected many times. J is TRBJ2-7 and V is TRBV5-1; 7 bases map to TRBD2. J gave up 4 bases and V 0 bases, and 10 bases lay outside the gene matches. Per germline, CDR1 SGHRS and CDR2 YFSETQ. This CDR3 has 16 residues. The CDR3 DNA sequence: TGCGCCAGCAGCTTGGGGTCGGCGGGAGAGTGGTACGAGCAGTACTTC. Translated, it gives CASSLGSAGEWYEQYF.

The chain recombines TRBV3-1 with TRBJ1-1; a weak D match, TRBD1 (5 bases). CDR1 and CDR2 from the germline V gene are LGHDT and YNNKEL (reference sequence). This CDR3 region has 14 residues. V was cut by 6 bases and J by 0 bases, with 11 bases left in between. The CDR3 DNA reads TGTGCCAGCAGAGATGGGGCTCTGAACACTGAAGCTTTCTTT. It is translated as CASRDGALNTEAFF.

A few counts support this clonotype. V gene TRBV7-2 combines with J gene TRBJ2-5, with 7 bases fitting TRBD2. This CDR3 is 16 amino acids long. J gave up 2 bases and V 1 base, and 7 bases lay outside the gene matches. Germline-derived CDR1 and CDR2 are SGHTA and FQGNSA. CDR3 amino acids: CASSLGWGGGQETQYF. DNA for the CDR3: TGTGCCAGCAGCTTAGGTTGGGGGGGTGGGCAAGAGACCCAGTACTTC.

As regards this clonotype: Since a much larger clone is just one base distant, this may be a read error. CDR3 residues: CSSSIQGSNTEAFF. The CDR3 nucleotides read TGCTCCAGCAGCATACAGGGGTCGAACACTGAAGCTTTCTTT. V and J are TRBV5-1 and TRBJ1-1; 7 bases are shared with TRBD1. Per germline, CDR1 SGHRS and CDR2 YFSETQ. The CDR3 extends over 14 amino acids.

In its sample, this clonotype was seen a few times. CDR3 coding DNA: TGCAGTGCTAGAGGGACTAGCGGGGACCAAGAGACCCAGTACTTC. As protein: CSARGTSGDQETQYF. This sequence joins TRBV20-1 and TRBJ2-5, with TRBD2 matching over 12 bases. The CDR3 is made up of 15 amino acids. The V and J ends lost 1 base and 0 bases, in that order; junction bases with no gene match: 0. Germline V lookup: CDR1 DFQATT, CDR2 SNEGSKA (reference sequence).

About this clonotype itself: Just one base apart from a much larger clone, this may be a read error. The V gene is TRBV7-9, the J gene TRBJ2-1; no firm D call. Germline V gene lookup returns CDR1 SEHNR and CDR2 FQNEAQ (reference sequence). The CDR3 extends over 13 amino acids. The DNA for the CDR3 is TGTACCAGCAGCTTAGCACTTCACAATGAGCAGTTCTTC. Amino acids: CTSSLALHNEQFF. Supplemented by reference TRBV7-9 and TRBJ2-1, the full variable domain reads DTGVSQNPRHKITKRGQNVTFRCDPISEHNRLYWYRQTLGQGPEFLTYFQNEAQLEKSRLLSDRFSAERPKGSFSTLEIQRTEQGDSAMYLCTSSLALHNEQFFGPGTRLTVL.

The table lists this clonotype with many counts. In nucleotides, the CDR3 is TGTGCCAGCAGCCTGAGGTCCCTCACAGATACGCAGTATTTT. Its protein product is CASSLRSLTDTQYF. V gene TRBV12-3 or TRBV12-4 combines with J gene TRBJ2-3, with D hard to call. The V end lost 6 bases, the J end lost 2 bases, and 12 bases lay between the germline ends. There are 14 residues in the CDR3.

A word on this clonotype: This may come from a read error, since a much larger clone is one base off. This chain joins TRBV5-1 and TRBJ2-2; D not certain. Trimming took 0 bases from V and 6 from J, leaving 6 bases between them. The V gene's germline CDR1 is SGHRS and CDR2 YFSETQ. The CDR3 loop spans 13 amino acids. CDR3 protein: CASSLEISGELFF. The CDR3 DNA reads TGCGCCAGCAGCTTGGAGATCTCCGGGGAGCTGTTTTTT.

This clonotype was seen at least ten times. V usage is TRBV10-3 and J usage is TRBJ2-3; TRBD2 might be the D (6 bases). V gave up 2 bases and J gave up 8 bases, with 14 bases separating them. Germline V gene sequence: CDR1 ENHRY, CDR2 SYGVKD. The CDR3 contains 14 residues. CDR3 region: CAISEGNQAGTQYF. The DNA for the CDR3 is TGTGCCATCAGTGAGGGAAACCAAGCGGGTACGCAGTATTTT.

This clonotype has just a few counts. V is TRBV20-1 and J is TRBJ1-5; D may be TRBD1 (6 bases). Trimming stripped 1 base from V and 1 base from J, with 11 bases between. This CDR3 has 15 residues. Per germline, CDR1 DFQATT and CDR2 SNEGSKA (reference sequence). CDR3 in amino acids: CSARATGGSNQPQHF. The DNA for the CDR3 is TGCAGTGCTAGAGCGACAGGAGGCAGCAATCAGCCCCAGCATTTT.

This clonotype was seen only once. A much larger clone lies one base from this, so it may be a read error. This chain uses TRBV12-3 or TRBV12-4 with TRBJ2-3; D perhaps matches TRBD2 (5 bases). The CDR3 sequence is 16 residues long. The ends were cut back, 0 bases at V and 0 bases at J, with 10 bases in the middle. The CDR3 DNA reads TGTGCCAGCAGTTTAGCCGACACGGGGAGCACAGATACGCAGTATTTT. Protein product: CASSLADTGSTDTQYF.

J is TRBJ2-7 and V is TRBV29-1; D may be TRBD1 (6 bases). The CDR3 totals 12 residues. Trimming removed 7 bases from V and 0 bases from J, with 10 bases in between. From germline, CDR1 is SQVTM and CDR2 ANQGSEA. The CDR3 DNA reads as TGCAGCGCACGGGACACCTCCTACGAGCAGTACTTC. Translating it yields CSARDTSYEQYF.

Remarks on this clonotype: The junction shows a germline mismatch at one end, possibly a read error. J is TRBJ1-2 and V is TRBV12-3 or TRBV12-4; tentative D call: TRBD1 (5 bases). This CDR3 comprises 14 residues. CDR3 in amino acids: CAGSHFPGPDGYTF. CDR3 nucleotide sequence: TGTGCCGGCAGCCATTTCCCAGGGCCCGATGGCTACACCTTC.

The CDR3 DNA follows: TGTGCCAGCATAGGGGGTTTAGGGTATTCACCCCTCCACTTT. Protein product: CASIGGLGYSPLHF. The chain combines TRBV2 with TRBJ1-6; tentative D call: TRBD1 (6 bases). The CDR3 is made up of 14 amino acids. Germline V gene data show CDR1 as SNHLY and CDR2 as FYNNEI. Trimming shortened V by 7 bases and J by 8 bases, and 15 bases separated the two germline ends. Together with reference TRBV2 and TRBJ1-6, the CDR3 gives the full variable domain: EPEVTQTPSHQVTQMGQEVILRCVPISNHLYFYWYRQILGQKVEFLVSFYNNEISEKSEIFDDQFSVERPDGSNFTLKIRSTKLEDSAMYFCASIGGLGYSPLHFGNGTRLTVT.

This clonotype was seen many times. The chain recombines TRBV13 with TRBJ2-3; a possible D gene is TRBD2 (6 bases). Germline values: CDR1 PRHDT, CDR2 FYEKMQ (reference sequence). The CDR3 sequence is 14 residues long. The ends were cut back, 5 bases at V and 4 bases at J, with 13 bases in the middle. The CDR3 here is CASSLGLSPDTQYF. In DNA form, the CDR3 reads TGTGCCAGCAGCCTGGGACTGTCGCCAGATACGCAGTATTTT.

The CDR3 sequence: CASSRLGDRSKSNQPQHF. The CDR3 DNA sequence: TGTGCCAGCAGCCGACTTGGGGACAGAAGTAAAAGCAATCAGCCCCAGCATTTT. The chain has TRBV7-8 and TRBJ1-5; TRBD1 matches 7 bases. Germline CDR1 is SGHVS and CDR2 is FQNEAQ. The CDR3 is 18 residues long. The junction had 14 bases not matched to a gene; V was cut back by 5 bases and J by 1 base.